The sequence of this T cell receptor beta chain was determined in a study of cytomegalovirus exposure and HLA in healthy donors (dated by TCRdb to the late 2010s). Concerning the study at large: An earlier analysis of 587 of the donors reported approximately 280 Gb of sequence data and 95 million to 120 million unique TCR beta sequences obtained from about 179 million T cells. The aim of the study was to test whether cataloging public T cell receptors could identify signatures of past pathogen exposure. Typing coverage differed by locus: A, B, C, DRB1 and DQB1 were typed in about 620-630 donors, DQA1 in about 500, DPA1 in some 570, and DPB1 in roughly 450. In the later analysis, no new phenotypic data were used to find candidate immune exposures; instead, reliance was placed on TCR beta sequences and their occurrence across donors. Roughly five DR-DQ haplotypes were treated as single units for association and clustering because of strong linkage in the cohort. An early release that covered about 640 HLA-typed donors contained approximately 300 gigabases of sequencing data and about 93 million unique TCR sequences. All discovery cohort repertoires had been generated using a single sequencing platform. Donor age, sex, ethnicity and CMV serostatus were compiled alongside the repertoire data. The genetic ancestry cluster associated with self-reported Caucasian donors included roughly 84% of the roughly 400 genotyped donors. Using immunosequencing, the study profiled T cell repertoires from 666 subjects and related those repertoires to cytomegalovirus serostatus. Class I and class II HLA loci were covered by the typing at four-digit resolution. Across 398 genotyped donors of the cohort, an average of roughly 250,000 unique TCR beta nucleotide sequences per donor were sequenced, and 15% to 20% of those sequences were non-productive. In a later genetic analysis, genome-wide SNP genotypes for about three fifths of the 666 donors were used, and that subset was treated as a discovery cohort. A separate validation cohort of 90 to 150 different subjects was used in addition to the approximately 700-subject first cohort. An earlier analysis of several hundred of the donors applied high-throughput TCR beta sequencing to assess whether each TCR beta V gene segment acted as functional or pseudogenic. In a later analysis, previously published TCR beta repertoires from fewer than 750 donors were re-analyzed and high-resolution HLA genotyping was added so that TCR occurrence patterns could be studied. The study combined high-throughput TCR immunosequencing, statistical association of individual TCRs with disease status, and machine learning to predict cytomegalovirus infection status. Study-wide conclusions, independent of this receptor: An earlier analysis of approximately 500 of the donors showed that most TCR beta V segments appeared in productive rearrangements either about 87% or about 30% of the time, which broadly matched IMGT annotations. A further reported finding was that TCR beta sequences accurately predicted the HLA-A and HLA-B alleles for most subjects in the first cohort. In a later analysis, HLA-associated TCR beta chains were found to be more clonally expanded and to have lower generation probabilities than equally common non-associated chains. Three of the identified cytomegalovirus-associated TCR beta chains were confirmed in vitro to be specific for cytomegalovirus antigens. This cohort had only TCR beta chains sequenced, and the lack of alpha or paired-chain data limited which features could be detected. In a later analysis, most CMV-associated TCR beta chains were found to appear HLA-restricted, with HLA associations seemingly driven largely by CMV exposure. V-gene and J-gene trimming of TCR beta chains was associated with a missense DCLRE1C variant in a later genetic analysis, and the association was replicated in an independent cohort. According to a later analysis, parvovirus B19, influenza, CMV and Epstein-Barr virus appeared linked to several top co-occurrence clusters. Assigning TCR associations to individual alleles was difficult when HLA alleles, especially DR and DQ, strongly co-occurred. In a later analysis, TCR association rates were found to vary across HLA loci, with the most associated TCRs seen for DRB1 alleles and the fewest for HLA-C alleles. A total of roughly 160 TCR beta chains were listed by the study as associated with cytomegalovirus. For the cohort, immune exposure information was limited to CMV serostatus. The 87-base-pair reads could not distinguish some IMGT-functional V segments, including TRBV6-2 and TRBV6-3, so those segments were excluded. Because some donors lacked HLA typing at each locus, the association tests relied only on the typed subset. Linkage disequilibrium might explain the correlated functional status among segregating V segments, but an unknown experimental factor could not be excluded. Because counts were too low, under 20 rarely observed V segments, including chromosome 9 orphons, were left out of the earlier analysis of a few hundred of the donors. The sequencing pipeline was judged likely to have produced a cluster of highly shared sequence variants as a technical artifact. The classifier was reported to diagnose cytomegalovirus status with high specificity and sensitivity in both the original cohort and the validation cohort. Roughly uniform sequencing depth across donors was assumed in presence/absence analyses, although this assumption may not hold. At a false discovery rate of 0.05, a later analysis linked 16,000 or so TCR beta sequences to specific HLA alleles. Most TCR sequences were seen in very few donors, while some public TCRs were found in many individuals. Compared with the 666-donor mean, donors in an Asian-associated ancestry cluster had fewer N-insertions in productive TCRs, according to a later genetic analysis. It was suggested by the authors that the approach could potentially be generalized to other disease states and immunological phenotypes.

The CDR3 runs 14 residues from the cysteine to the phenylalanine. CDR3 DNA only is kept here, 42 bases in frame from base 1. The junction shows trimming of 4 bases on V and 2 bases on J, plus 9 bases between the germline ends. The germline V gene supplies CDR1 MNHNS and CDR2 SASEGT. Library generation was performed with the immunoSEQ multiplex PCR assay. A mixture of 60 forward primers for TCR Vbeta segments and 13 reverse primers for TCR Jbeta segments was used in the multiplex PCR. The CDR3 region of rearranged TCR beta genes was amplified from genomic DNA by a multiplex PCR assay. The Illumina HiSeq System was used to sequence the amplified TCR beta libraries as 87-base-pair reads. Per the authors' processing: A later analysis tallied some 79 million unique TCR beta chains across the 666 repertoires, and approximately 12 million of those chains were shared by two or more donors. To remove PCR and sequencing errors, raw reads were error-corrected and collapsed into unique sequences using a nearest-neighbor algorithm that merged closely related sequences. To assign V, D and J gene segments, CDR3 sequences were aligned to IMGT reference sequences. For a sequence to be retained, a match of at least six nucleotides to both a V gene segment and a J gene segment was required. Rearrangements were called productive when the CDR3 lacked stop codons and stayed in frame with V and J; all others were non-productive. Following IMGT convention, CDR3 was defined as the stretch from the second conserved V-encoded cysteine up to the conserved J-encoded phenylalanine. The earlier analysis of some 540 of the donors excluded any sequence lacking an unambiguous match to a single V gene segment. In an earlier analysis of 500 to 750 of the donors, V segments were called functional above 56.7% productive rearrangements and were called segregating when the between-donor standard deviation exceeded 5%. A statistical classification framework was developed to diagnose cytomegalovirus status using the catalog of TCR beta chain sequences. V and J gene assignment, in a later analysis, came from comparing TCR nucleotide sequences with IMGT/GENE-DB human TR gene sequences. The TCRdist pipeline was used in a later analysis to assign CDR3 sequences and most-parsimonious VDJ recombination scenarios. In a later analysis, each TCR beta chain was defined by its CDR3 amino acid sequence together with its V-gene family, and reads without a unique V-gene family were excluded. To address suspected cross-contamination and a sequencing artifact, a later analysis removed over 500 highly shared, low-generation-probability nucleotide sequences. In a later analysis, a clonal expansion index for each public chain was calculated from normalized within-repertoire ranks of inferred template counts. In a later analysis, generation probabilities were computed using a VDJ recombination model fitted to out-of-frame rearrangements, and the results were checked against IGoR. In a later analysis, TCR-TCR, TCR-HLA and TCR-CMV co-occurrence was scored with hypergeometric tests, and a repertoire-size bias correction was applied to TCR pairs. False discovery rates were estimated in a later analysis by permuting HLA or CMV assignments 20 times. In a later analysis, co-occurring TCRs were grouped with DBSCAN, and TCRdist sequence similarity was added when clustering was performed within HLA-allele-positive subsets. For co-occurrence clustering, repertoires with fewer than 30,000 or more than 120,000 public chains were excluded, along with five repertoires with anomalous nucleotide sharing. The immuneACCESS repertoire file appears here via TCRdb, limited to in-frame rearrangements. These files lack a portion of the clones; in checked studies, under half of the deficit traces to unresolved V genes, and the cause of the others is not known. D and trimming were read from the DNA, whereas the V and J calls and clone size are those reported in that table. In this sample the table shows over 110,000 clones, 75% to 85% of which occur a single time. The biggest ten clones account for less than 7.5% of the sample.

The cohort consisted of some 730 healthy bone marrow donors. At the time of sampling, all cohort members were nominally healthy, though unrecorded immune exposures were likely present. The donor tested CMV seropositive, placing the donor among the 290 or so seropositive members of the cohort. Every donor gave a peripheral blood sample, and the peripheral blood mononuclear cells from that sample were used for TCR beta sequencing. The Qiagen DNeasy Blood Extraction Kit was used to extract genomic DNA from the blood cell samples. Remarks on this clone: What this receptor recognizes is not known. No much larger clonotype is one base removed from it; base qualities were not supplied.

This clonotype was sampled from a woman aged 40 to 55 in good health and CMV-seropositive. Sequenced: PBMCs. The sequence is built from TRBV6-1 and TRBJ1-3, with a tentative D gene TRBD1 over 6 matching bases. For the CDR3, the sequence is CASSVGQPGNTIYF. The nucleotides are TGTGCCAGCAGTGTAGGACAGCCTGGAAACACCATATATTTT.